This T cell receptor beta chain was obtained from a study of T cells after somatic rescue of genetic block. CDR1 is SGHRS, CDR2 YFSETQ, per germline. The CDR3 runs to 15 residues. Comment on this clone: At one end the junction does not follow the germline gene, possibly because of a read error.

Assay used: immunoSEQ multiplex PCR; TCRdb lists only in-frame clones, some missing. The sample includes about 67,000 clones, 92% of them seen just once. The J gene is TRBJ2-2, the V gene TRBV5-1; 7 nucleotides agree with TRBD1. Sequencing used peripheral blood mononuclear cells (PBMCs). The receptor was isolated from a man aged 35 to 55. The CDR3 reads CASSLGQLNTGELFF. Here the CDR3 DNA reads TGCGCCAGCAGTTTGGGACAGCTAAACACCGGGGAGCTGTTTTTT. Using reference TRBV5-1 and TRBJ2-2 for the parts outside the CDR3, the full variable domain is KAGVTQTPRYLIKTRGQQVTLSCSPISGHRSVSWYQQTPGQGLQFLFEYFSETQRNKGNFPGRFSGRQFSNSRSEMNVSTLELGDSALYLCASSLGQLNTGELFFGEGSRLTVL.